The T cell receptor beta chain under discussion was sequenced for a study of shared clonotypes between healthy human individuals. Original data processing: ImmunoSEQ junction-only sequences lacked quality scores, so their filtering differed. TCRdb's copy holds only in-frame clones and misses some; the assay was immunoSEQ multiplex PCR. The V and J calls and clone size are taken from that table; D and trimming were inferred from the DNA. Among about a million clones listed, approximately 77% were seen once. This clone was seen more than once but under ten times. Its antigen is still unknown. The sample has other DNA sequences that encode this CDR3 too. Whole-study results and caveats: Clonotype sharing across a few donors was observed for 4.5% to 6.5% of naive CD4 clonotypes. Generally, estimated richness proved larger in naive subsets than it did in memory subsets.

V was shortened by 4 bases and J by 0 bases, with 9 bases between the two germline ends. The CDR3 spans 14 residues. CDR1 is SGHRS, CDR2 YFSETQ, per germline. This TCR derives from a young man in good health. Some clones in this sample may be carry-over from other donors' samples. The chain recombines TRBV5-1 with TRBJ2-3, with D possibly being TRBD2 (6 bases). The sequenced sample was memory CD4+ T cells from PBMCs. The subset is: CD45RA-negative fraction. CDR3 sequence reads: CASSPGDSTDTQYF. For the CDR3, the DNA is TGCGCCAGCAGCCCGGGGGACAGCACAGATACGCAGTATTTT.